The clone carrying this T cell receptor beta chain has more than one count but fewer than ten. This sample stems from a study of blood T cells in healthy people across ages. The use of a sample-barcoded 5' primer and a J-beta primer mix characterized a second PCR of roughly 6 to 12 cycles. A template-switch adaptor that had 12 random nucleotides put a tag on each cDNA molecule. Each CDR3 protein is one row after TCRdb ran MiXCR on the 5' RACE reads. The sample lists under 700,000 distinct CDR3 sequences, approximately 25% occurring once. This CDR3 has 20 amino acids. The germline V gene encodes CDR1 ENHRY and CDR2 SYGVKD. The V end was cut by 4 bases, the J end by 5 bases, with 29 bases between. This sample was shared with a second study, whose subject was T cells of mothers and their children.

This clonotype originated in a boy aged 5-17 years in good health. Sequenced sample: blood. This rearrangement joins TRBV10-3 to TRBJ2-2, with a tentative D call TRBD2 (7 bases). The CDR3 DNA sequence: TGTGCCATCAGTGGCCGGAGACCAACCATGGGGGGGGCAGAAACCGGGGAGCTGTTTTTT. It specifies CAISGRRPTMGGAETGELFF.